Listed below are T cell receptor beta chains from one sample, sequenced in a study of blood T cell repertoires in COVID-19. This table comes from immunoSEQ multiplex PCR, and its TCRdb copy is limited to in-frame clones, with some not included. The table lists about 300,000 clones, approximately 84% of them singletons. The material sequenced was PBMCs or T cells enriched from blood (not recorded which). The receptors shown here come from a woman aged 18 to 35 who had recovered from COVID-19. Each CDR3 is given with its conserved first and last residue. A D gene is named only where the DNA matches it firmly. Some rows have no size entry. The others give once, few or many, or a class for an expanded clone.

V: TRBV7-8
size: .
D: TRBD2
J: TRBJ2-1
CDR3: CASSSLAGGAANEQFF
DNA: TGTGCCAGCAGCTCCTTAGCGGGGGGGGCGGCAAATGAGCAGTTCTTC

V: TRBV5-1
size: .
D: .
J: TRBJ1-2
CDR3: CASSLALQNYGYTF
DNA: TGCGCCAGCAGCTTGGCCTTACAGAACTATGGCTACACCTTC

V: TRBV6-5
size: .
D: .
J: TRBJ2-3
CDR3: CASSPQGFAMDTQYF
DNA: TGTGCCAGCAGTCCGCAGGGGTTCGCGATGGATACGCAGTATTTT

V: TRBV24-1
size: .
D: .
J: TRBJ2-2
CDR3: CATSDTTGGYTGELFF
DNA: TGTGCCACCAGTGATACGACCGGCGGATACACCGGGGAGCTGTTTTTT

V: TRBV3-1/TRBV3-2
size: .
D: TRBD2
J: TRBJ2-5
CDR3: CASSQGTSGYSRSVVQYF
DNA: TGTGCCAGCAGCCAAGGGACTAGCGGGTACTCACGTTCAGTCGTCCAGTACTTC

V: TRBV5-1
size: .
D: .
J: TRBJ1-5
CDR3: CASSFSGNQPQHF
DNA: TGCGCCAGCAGCTTTTCAGGGAATCAGCCCCAGCATTTT

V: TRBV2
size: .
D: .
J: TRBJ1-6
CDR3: CASSDQGGSGSPLHF
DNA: TGTGCCAGCAGTGATCAAGGGGGTAGTGGCTCACCCCTCCACTTT

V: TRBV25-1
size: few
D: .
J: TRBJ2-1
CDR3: CASSEWASYNEQFF
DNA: TGTGCCAGCAGTGAATGGGCCAGCTACAATGAGCAGTTCTTC

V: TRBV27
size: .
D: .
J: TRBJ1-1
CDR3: CASSLWSGGEEAFF
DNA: TGTGCCAGCAGTTTATGGTCGGGGGGAGAAGAAGCTTTCTTT

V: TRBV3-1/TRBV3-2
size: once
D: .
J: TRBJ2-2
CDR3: CASSPRQTGELFF
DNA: TGTGCCAGCAGCCCAAGACAGACCGGGGAGCTGTTTTTT

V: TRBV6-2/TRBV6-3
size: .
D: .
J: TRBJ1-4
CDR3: CASSYDLRGGSNEKLFF
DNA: TGTGCCAGCAGTTATGATTTACGAGGGGGATCTAATGAAAAACTGTTTTTT

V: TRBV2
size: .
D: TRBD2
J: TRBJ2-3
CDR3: CASRPAGVTDTQYF
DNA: TGTGCCAGCAGGCCAGCGGGGGTCACAGATACGCAGTATTTT

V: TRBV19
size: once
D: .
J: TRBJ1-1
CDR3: CASSPRGGLNTEAFF
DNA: TGTGCCAGTAGTCCCCGAGGAGGTTTGAACACTGAAGCTTTCTTT

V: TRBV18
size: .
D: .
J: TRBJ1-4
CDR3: CASSPFHQGYEKLFF
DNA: TGTGCCAGCTCACCTTTCCACCAGGGATATGAAAAACTGTTTTTT

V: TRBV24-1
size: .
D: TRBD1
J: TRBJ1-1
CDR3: CATSLTGDSTEAFF
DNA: TGTGCCACCAGCCTTACAGGGGATAGCACTGAAGCTTTCTTT

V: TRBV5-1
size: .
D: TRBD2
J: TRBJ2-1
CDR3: CASSLGLAGTNEQFF
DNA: TGCGCCAGCAGCTTGGGGCTAGCGGGGACCAATGAGCAGTTCTTC

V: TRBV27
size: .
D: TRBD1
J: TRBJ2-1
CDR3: CASSLPRGIPYNEQFF
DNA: TGTGCCAGCAGTTTACCCAGGGGGATCCCCTACAATGAGCAGTTCTTC

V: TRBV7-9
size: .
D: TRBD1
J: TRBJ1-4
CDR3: CASSPPTGEKLFF
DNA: TGTGCCAGCAGCCCGCCGACAGGGGAGAAACTGTTTTTT

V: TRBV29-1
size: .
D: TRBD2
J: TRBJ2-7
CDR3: CSVVASGVGEQYF
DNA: TGCAGCGTTGTAGCTAGCGGGGTGGGCGAGCAGTACTTC

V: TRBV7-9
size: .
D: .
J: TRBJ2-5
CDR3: CASSRGETQYF
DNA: TGTGCCAGCAGCCGCGGCGAGACCCAGTACTTC

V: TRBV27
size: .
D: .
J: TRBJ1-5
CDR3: CASSLRGSSQPQHF
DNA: TGTGCCAGCAGCCTCCGGGGGTCTTCGCAGCCCCAGCATTTT

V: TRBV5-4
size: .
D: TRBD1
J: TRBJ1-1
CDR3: CASSLGTGTMNTEAFF
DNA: TGTGCCAGCAGCTTGGGGACAGGGACAATGAACACTGAAGCTTTCTTT

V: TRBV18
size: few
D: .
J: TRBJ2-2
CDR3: CASSPARVGTGELFF
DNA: TGTGCCAGCTCACCGGCCAGGGTGGGCACCGGGGAGCTGTTTTTT

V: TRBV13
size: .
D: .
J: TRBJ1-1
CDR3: CASSLEGLGTYMNTEAFF
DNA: TGTGCCAGCAGCTTAGAAGGCCTAGGGACATACATGAACACTGAAGCTTTCTTT

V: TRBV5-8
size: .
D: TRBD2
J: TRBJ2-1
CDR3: CASSLLAGYNEQFF
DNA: TGTGCCAGCAGCTTGCTAGCGGGTTACAATGAGCAGTTCTTC

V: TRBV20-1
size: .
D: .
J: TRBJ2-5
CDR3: CSARAETQYF
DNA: TGCAGTGCTAGAGCTGAGACCCAGTACTTC

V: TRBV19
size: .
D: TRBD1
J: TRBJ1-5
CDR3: CASSIDLLRQGGGSSNQPQHF
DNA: TGTGCCAGTAGTATAGATCTCCTGAGACAGGGGGGCGGTAGTAGCAATCAGCCCCAGCATTTT

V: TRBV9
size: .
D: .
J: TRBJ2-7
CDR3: CASSVGREGEQYF
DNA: TGTGCCAGCAGCGTAGGCAGGGAAGGCGAGCAGTACTTC

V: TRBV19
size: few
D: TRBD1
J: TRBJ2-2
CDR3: CASSLQGSVTGELFF
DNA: TGTGCCAGTAGCCTACAGGGGTCGGTCACCGGGGAGCTGTTTTTT